This entry lists 17 T cell receptor beta chains sequenced from one sample in a study of T cells expressing NK-cell markers. TCRdb reprocessed the 5' RACE reads, keeping one entry per CDR3 protein, no DNA. The sample table sets out a few hundred thousand distinct CDR3 sequences. The sequenced sample consisted of blood T cells: a sorted CD56 or NKG2C T cell subset, CD4+ or CD8+ T cells, or bulk PBMC T cells (not recorded which). The origin of the receptors is a man aged 18-30 years in good health.

The J gene is TRBJ2-6, the V gene TRBV5-1. Per germline, CDR1 SGHRS and CDR2 YFSETQ. CDR3 length: 15 residues. The CDR3 spells CASSVYGVGANVLTF. Drawing the rest from reference TRBV5-1 and TRBJ2-6, the complete variable domain is KAGVTQTPRYLIKTRGQQVTLSCSPISGHRSVSWYQQTPGQGLQFLFEYFSETQRNKGNFPGRFSGRQFSNSRSEMNVSTLELGDSALYLCASSVYGVGANVLTFGAGSRLTVL.

The chain is built from TRBV25-1 and TRBJ1-5; TCRdb's assignment of TRBD1 cannot be checked, as there is no DNA. There are 15 residues in the CDR3. Germline CDR1 MGHDK, CDR2 SYGVNS. Here the CDR3 reads CASSDEGHNNQPQHF.

The chain carries TRBV5-5 and TRBJ2-2; TCRdb lists TRBD1, though no DNA is available to test this call. The CDR3 has 15 amino acids. Germline V gene sequence: CDR1 SGHKS, CDR2 YYEKEE (reference sequence). The CDR3 is CASRRLTVNTGELFF. The full variable domain, rest sourced from reference TRBV5-5 and TRBJ2-2, is DAGVTQSPTHLIKTRGQQVTLRCSPISGHKSVSWYQQVLGQGPQFIFQYYEKEERGRGNFPDRFSARQFPNYSSELNVNALLLGDSALYLCASRRLTVNTGELFFGEGSRLTVL.

This chain links TRBV24-1 with TRBJ2-3. CDR3 length: 16 amino acids. Per germline, CDR1 KGHDR and CDR2 SFDVKD. The CDR3 here is CATSESRNRGTDTQYF.

The chain combines TRBV4-1 with TRBJ2-1. Looked up from germline, CDR1 is MGHRA and CDR2 is YSYEKL. The CDR3 sequence is 13 residues long. This CDR3 is CASSQVGKDEQFF.

The rearrangement uses TRBV20-1 and TRBJ2-5. CDR1 DFQATT and CDR2 SNEGSKA come from the germline V gene (reference sequence). The CDR3 sequence is 11 residues long. The chain's CDR3 is CSARAPETQYF.

The chain has TRBV2 and TRBJ2-2; TCRdb's D call of TRBD1 is untestable without DNA. CDR3 length: 14 residues. In germline, CDR1 is SNHLY, CDR2 FYNNEI. This chain's CDR3 is CASRSSGVGGELFF.

This rearrangement joins TRBV13 to TRBJ1-3; TCRdb returns TRBD1, unconfirmable since there is no DNA. Germline assignment: CDR1 PRHDT and CDR2 FYEKMQ (reference sequence). The CDR3 loop spans 14 amino acids. CDR3 sequence: CASSARGPGNTIYF.

V gene TRBV12-3 or TRBV12-4 combines with J gene TRBJ2-1; TCRdb's D gene call, TRBD2, goes unchecked for lack of DNA. This CDR3 is 15 amino acids long. The CDR3 reads CASRHSSPRVNEQFF.

The rearrangement joins TRBV29-1 to TRBJ2-3; the D call from TCRdb, TRBD1, cannot be confirmed without DNA. This CDR3 has 15 amino acids. Germline V gene data show CDR1 as SQVTM and CDR2 as ANQGSEA. CDR3 protein: CSVDGTGPPGDTQYF.

The gene calls are TRBV2 and TRBJ2-3; the D gene TCRdb calls, TRBD2, cannot be checked with no DNA. The CDR3 is made up of 16 amino acids. CDR1 and CDR2 (germline): SNHLY, FYNNEI. The CDR3 is CASSPLAGAFTDTQYF. The full variable domain, completed using reference TRBV2 and TRBJ2-3, is EPEVTQTPSHQVTQMGQEVILRCVPISNHLYFYWYRQILGQKVEFLVSFYNNEISEKSEIFDDQFSVERPDGSNFTLKIRSTKLEDSAMYFCASSPLAGAFTDTQYFGPGTRLTVL.

The chain uses TRBV5-1 and TRBJ2-3. The CDR3 runs 15 residues. Germline V gives CDR1 SGHRS, CDR2 YFSETQ. The CDR3 here is CASSFGLPQTDTQYF.

The J gene is TRBJ2-1, the V gene TRBV12-3 or TRBV12-4. The CDR3 extends over 13 amino acids. The CDR3: CASSRPGYNEQFF.

CDR3 amino acids: CASSFAAGTNTGELFF. V is TRBV5-1 and J is TRBJ2-2; TCRdb selects TRBD2, and the lack of DNA leaves this call unchecked. This CDR3 has 16 residues. Germline lookup yields CDR1 SGHRS and CDR2 YFSETQ.

The chain has TRBV18 and TRBJ2-3; TCRdb selects TRBD2, and the lack of DNA leaves this call unchecked. The CDR3 has 18 residues. Germline CDR1 is KGHSH and CDR2 is LQKENI. CDR3 sequence reads: CASFPIAGALLSTDTQYF.

The gene calls are TRBV20-1 and TRBJ1-3; TCRdb calls TRBD1, which cannot be checked without DNA. The CDR3 runs to 15 residues. Looked up from germline, CDR1 is DFQATT and CDR2 is SNEGSKA (reference sequence). The CDR3 here is CSARRGSGSGNTIYF.

The rearrangement links TRBV15 to TRBJ2-1; absent DNA, TCRdb's TRBD1 call cannot be checked. The germline CDR1 and CDR2 sequences are LNHNV and YYDKDF (reference sequence). The CDR3 has 14 residues. The CDR3 sequence is CATSRDLPGNEQFF.